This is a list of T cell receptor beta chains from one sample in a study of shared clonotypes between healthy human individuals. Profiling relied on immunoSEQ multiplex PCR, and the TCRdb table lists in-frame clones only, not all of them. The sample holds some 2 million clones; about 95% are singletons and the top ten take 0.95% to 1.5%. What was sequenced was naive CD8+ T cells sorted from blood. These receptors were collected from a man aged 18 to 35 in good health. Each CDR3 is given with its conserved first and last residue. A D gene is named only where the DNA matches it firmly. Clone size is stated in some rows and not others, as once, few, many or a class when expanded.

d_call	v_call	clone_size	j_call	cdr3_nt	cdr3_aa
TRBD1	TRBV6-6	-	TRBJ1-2	TGTGCCAGCAGAGAGAGGAGGGGGCGGGCCTATGGCTACACCTTC	CASRERRGRAYGYTF
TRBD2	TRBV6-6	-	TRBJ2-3	TGTGCCAGCAGTTACCTAGCTAGCGGAAACACAGATACGCAGTATTTT	CASSYLASGNTDTQYF
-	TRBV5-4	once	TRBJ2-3	TGTGCCAGCAGCTCCATGACGTCTAGCACAGATACGCAGTATTTT	CASSSMTSSTDTQYF
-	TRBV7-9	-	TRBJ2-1	TGTGCCAGCAGCGCAATAGCCCGTCTCTCCTACAATGAGCAGTTCTTC	CASSAIARLSYNEQFF
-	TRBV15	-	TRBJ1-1	TGTGCCACCAGCAGAGATGTAGGGGTCGGAGACACTGAAGCTTTCTTT	CATSRDVGVGDTEAFF
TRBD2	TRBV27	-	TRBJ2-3	TGTGCCAGCAGTTTACAAGCGGGGGGTCTCACAGATACGCAGTATTTT	CASSLQAGGLTDTQYF
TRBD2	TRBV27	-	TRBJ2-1	TGTGCCAGCAGTAGGGGGACTAGCGGCAATGAGCAGTTCTTC	CASSRGTSGNEQFF
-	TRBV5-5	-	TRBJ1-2	TGTGCCAGCAGCTTGGGAGGGGTCGGCTACACCTTC	CASSLGGVGYTF
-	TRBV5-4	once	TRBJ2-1	TGTGCCAGCAGGACTTCCTACAATGAGCAGTTCTTC	CASRTSYNEQFF
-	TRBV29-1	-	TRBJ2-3	TGCAGCGGGTCGGGACAAGGCACAGATACGCAGTATTTT	CSGSGQGTDTQYF
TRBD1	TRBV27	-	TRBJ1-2	TGTGCCAGCAGCCGGGCAGGGGGCTCCTATGGCTACACCTTC	CASSRAGGSYGYTF
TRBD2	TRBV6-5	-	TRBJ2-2	TGTGCCAGCAGTTGGACTAGCGCGAACACCGGGGAGCTGTTTTTT	CASSWTSANTGELFF
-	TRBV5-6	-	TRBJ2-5	TGTGCCAGCAGCTCGGGGGACAGCTCCCAAGAGACCCAGTACTTC	CASSSGDSSQETQYF
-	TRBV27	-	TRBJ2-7	TGTGCCAGCAGTTCGGACTCCTACGAGCAGTACTTC	CASSSDSYEQYF
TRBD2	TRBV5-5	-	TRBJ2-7	TGTGCCAGCAGCTTTGACCCCTCGGGAGGCTACGAGCAGTACTTC	CASSFDPSGGYEQYF
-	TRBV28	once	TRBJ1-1	TGTGCCAGCAGTCCCCTATTGGAGGGAGTGAACACTGAAGCTTTCTTT	CASSPLLEGVNTEAFF
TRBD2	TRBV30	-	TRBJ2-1	TGTGCCTGGAGTGTACCTGCGGGGGGGGTCCCTGAGCAGTTCTTC	CAWSVPAGGVPEQFF
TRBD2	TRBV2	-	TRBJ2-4	TGTGCCAGCAGTGAAATTCGGGGGGAAAACATTCAGTACTTC	CASSEIRGENIQYF
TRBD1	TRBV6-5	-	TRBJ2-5	TGTGCCAGCAGTCCTGGACAGGGGGTTAGAGAGACCCAGTACTTC	CASSPGQGVRETQYF
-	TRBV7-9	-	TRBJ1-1	TGTGCCAGCAGTGAGGGCTTGAACACTGAAGCTTTCTTT	CASSEGLNTEAFF
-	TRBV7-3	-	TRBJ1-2	TGTGCCAGCAGCTTAACAGGGGGATTTAACTATGGCTACACCTTC	CASSLTGGFNYGYTF
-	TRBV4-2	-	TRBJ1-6	TGTGCCAGCAGCCAAGGAATTGGTCTTAGCTCCTATAATTCACCCCTCCACTTT	CASSQGIGLSSYNSPLHF
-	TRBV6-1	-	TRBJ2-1	TGTGCCACTGACAGCAGCAATGAGCAGTTCTTC	CATDSSNEQFF
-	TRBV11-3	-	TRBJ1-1	TGTGCCAGCAGCCCAGACGCGTCGGACACTGAAGCTTTCTTT	CASSPDASDTEAFF
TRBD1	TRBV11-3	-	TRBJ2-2	TGTGCCAGCAGCGACAGGGGAGAAAGACCGAACACCGGGGAGCTGTTTTTT	CASSDRGERPNTGELFF
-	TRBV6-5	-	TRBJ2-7	TGTGCCAGCAGTTACCCGCGGGAAGGACTTCTCGAGCAGTACTTC	CASSYPREGLLEQYF
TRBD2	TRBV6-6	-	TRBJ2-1	TGTGCCAGCAGTGACGTAGCGGGGGGGAACAATGAGCAGTTCTTC	CASSDVAGGNNEQFF
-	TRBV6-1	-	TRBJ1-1	TGTGCCAGCAGCTACCCGGCCTCTGAAGCTTTCTTT	CASSYPASEAFF
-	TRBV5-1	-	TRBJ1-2	TGCGCCAGCAGCTTGGTGGCCGGGCATGGCTACACCTTC	CASSLVAGHGYTF
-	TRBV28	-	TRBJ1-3	TGTGCCAGCAGTTTGGAACCAGGGGTTGCAAACACCATATATTTT	CASSLEPGVANTIYF
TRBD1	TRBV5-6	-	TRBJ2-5	TGTGCCAGCAGCTTCCGGACAGGGGGCCGAGAGACCCAGTACTTC	CASSFRTGGRETQYF
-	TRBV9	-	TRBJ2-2	TGTGCCAGCAGCGTATATGATCTCAACACCGGGGAGCTGTTTTTT	CASSVYDLNTGELFF
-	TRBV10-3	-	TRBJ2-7	TGTGCCATCAGTGAGTCAAGAGGGTCGCTTAAGCCATACGAGCAGTACTTC	CAISESRGSLKPYEQYF
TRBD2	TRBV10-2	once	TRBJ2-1	TGCGCCAGCAGAGTAGCGGGAGGTCCGGGCAATGAGCAGTTCTTC	CASRVAGGPGNEQFF
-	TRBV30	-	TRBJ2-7	TGTGCCTGGAGTCGAGGGGAGTCCTACGAGCAGTACTTC	CAWSRGESYEQYF
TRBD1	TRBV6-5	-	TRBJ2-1	TGTGCCAGCAGTTCCAGGACAGGGGGCCCCAATGAGCAGTTCTTC	CASSSRTGGPNEQFF
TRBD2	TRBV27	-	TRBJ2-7	TGTGCCAGCAGTCCTTCCTCCGGGACTAGCGCGTACGAGCAGTACTTC	CASSPSSGTSAYEQYF
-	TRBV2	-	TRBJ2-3	TGTGCCAGCAGTGAGACAGCTAGCACAGATACGCAGTATTTT	CASSETASTDTQYF
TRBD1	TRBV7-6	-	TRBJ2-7	TGTGCCAGCAGCCTACAGGGGACCTACGAGCAGTACTTC	CASSLQGTYEQYF
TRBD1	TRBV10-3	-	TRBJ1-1	TGTGCCATCAGTGAGTCAGGGACAGGGTCTGAAGCTTTCTTT	CAISESGTGSEAFF
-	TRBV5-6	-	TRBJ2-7	TGTGCCAGCAGCTTGATGGGGCCCTACGAGCAGTACTTC	CASSLMGPYEQYF
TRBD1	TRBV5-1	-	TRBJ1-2	TGCGCCAGCAGCTTGGCCGGGACAGTCATTAACTATGGCTACACCTTC	CASSLAGTVINYGYTF
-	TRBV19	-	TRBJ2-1	TGTGCCAGTAGTATCAACCCGCCATCCTACAATGAGCAGTTCTTC	CASSINPPSYNEQFF
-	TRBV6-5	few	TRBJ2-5	TGTGCCAGCAGTTACGGAGAGACCCAGTACTTC	CASSYGETQYF
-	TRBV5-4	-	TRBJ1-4	TGTGCCAGCAGCCACACCGCCGGGGATAATGAAAAACTGTTTTTT	CASSHTAGDNEKLFF
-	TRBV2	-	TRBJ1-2	TGTGCCAGCGATGGGGGGCGGGGTACCTTC	CASDGGRGTF
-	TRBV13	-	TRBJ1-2	TGTGCCAGCAGCTCCCCAGGGCTCGGCTACACCTTC	CASSSPGLGYTF
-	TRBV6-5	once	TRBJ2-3	TGTGCCAGCAGTTCTGTCGGCCACGCAGATACGCAGTATTTT	CASSSVGHADTQYF
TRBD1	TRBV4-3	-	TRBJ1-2	TGCGCCAGCAGCCAGCTGGGACAGGGGGCGGAGGGCTACACCTTC	CASSQLGQGAEGYTF
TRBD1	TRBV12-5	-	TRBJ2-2	TGTGCTAGTGGTTTAGGGACAGGTCCCGGGGAGCTGTTTTTT	CASGLGTGPGELFF
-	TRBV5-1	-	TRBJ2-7	TGCGCCAGCAGTTGGGACTCCTACTACGAGCAGTACTTC	CASSWDSYYEQYF
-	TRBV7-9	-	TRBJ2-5	TGTGCCAGCAGCTTAGTCCACGGGGAGACCCAGTACTTC	CASSLVHGETQYF
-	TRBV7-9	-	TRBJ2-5	TGTGCCAGCAGCTTACCCCTAAAAGAGACCCAGTACTTC	CASSLPLKETQYF
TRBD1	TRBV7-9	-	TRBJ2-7	TGTGCCAGCAGCGGCAGGGGGCAGTTGTACGAGCAGTACTTC	CASSGRGQLYEQYF
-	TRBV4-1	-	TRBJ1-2	TGCGCCAGCAGCCAAACGTCCGGCGGCATCTATGGCTACACCTTC	CASSQTSGGIYGYTF
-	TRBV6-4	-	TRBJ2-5	TGTGCCAGCAGTAACAGGGGAGGGGAGACCCAGTACTTC	CASSNRGGETQYF
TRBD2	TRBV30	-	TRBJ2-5	TGTGCCGGCTCTAGCGGGGGGGCAGGGCAAGAGACCCAGTACTTC	CAGSSGGAGQETQYF
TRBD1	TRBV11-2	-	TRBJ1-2	TGTGCCAGCAGAGAGACAGGGGGACACTATGGCTACACCTTC	CASRETGGHYGYTF
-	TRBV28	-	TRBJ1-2	TGTGCCAGCAGTTTACCCTCCGGGAAAGGTTTTGGCTACACCTTC	CASSLPSGKGFGYTF